These T cell receptor beta chains were read from a single sample in a study of T cells in Graves' hyperthyroidism and ophthalmopathy. Each CDR3 protein gets one entry after TCRdb re-called the multiplex PCR reads with MiXCR. The sample lists about 410,000 distinct CDR3 sequences; roughly 14% were seen once. The source material was blood. The receptor source for this set is a young man with Graves' ophthalmopathy. Both conserved end residues are part of each CDR3. D genes are given only for firm matches. Expanded clones get a size class; other rows say once, few or many, or leave the size out.

v_gene: TRBV6-2/TRBV6-3; abundance: few; d_gene: NA; j_gene: TRBJ2-3; len: 15; CDR3nt: TGTGCCAGCAGTGACTTGGCTAGCGGCACAGATACGCAGTATTTT; CDR3aa: CASSDLASGTDTQYF
v_gene: TRBV19; abundance: NA; d_gene: NA; j_gene: TRBJ1-2; len: 13; CDR3nt: TGTGCCAGTAGTATGCGGCAGAGCTATGGCTACACCTTC; CDR3aa: CASSMRQSYGYTF
v_gene: TRBV3-1; abundance: many; d_gene: NA; j_gene: TRBJ1-5; len: 13; CDR3nt: TGTGCCAGCAGCCAACGACAGTATCAGCCCCAGCATTTT; CDR3aa: CASSQRQYQPQHF
v_gene: TRBV20-1; abundance: many; d_gene: TRBD1; j_gene: TRBJ1-5; len: 16; CDR3nt: TGCAGTGCTAGACTACCCCTAGGACAGGGACATCAGCCCCAGCATTTT; CDR3aa: CSARLPLGQGHQPQHF
v_gene: TRBV10-1; abundance: NA; d_gene: TRBD2; j_gene: TRBJ2-1; len: 11; CDR3nt: TGCGCCAGCAGTGAAGGGACTAGTATGTTCTTC; CDR3aa: CASSEGTSMFF
v_gene: TRBV24-1; abundance: many; d_gene: NA; j_gene: TRBJ2-1; len: 16; CDR3nt: TGTGCCACCAGTGAGTCTAGCGACCCGCTCTACAATGAGCAGTTCTTC; CDR3aa: CATSESSDPLYNEQFF
v_gene: TRBV12-3/TRBV12-4; abundance: many; d_gene: NA; j_gene: TRBJ1-2; len: 14; CDR3nt: TGTGCCAGCAGTTTAAAGCTTCCCAACTATGGCTACACCTTC; CDR3aa: CASSLKLPNYGYTF
v_gene: TRBV19; abundance: NA; d_gene: NA; j_gene: TRBJ1-3; len: 14; CDR3nt: TGTGCCAGTGAGAAGCGCGGCTCTGGAAACACCATATATTTT; CDR3aa: CASEKRGSGNTIYF
v_gene: TRBV7-3; abundance: many; d_gene: NA; j_gene: TRBJ2-1; len: 13; CDR3nt: TGTGCCAGCAGCCAGGGCCTCCACAATGAGCAGTTCTTC; CDR3aa: CASSQGLHNEQFF
v_gene: TRBV7-9; abundance: many; d_gene: TRBD1; j_gene: TRBJ1-2; len: 13; CDR3nt: TGTGCCAGCAGCTTGACAGGGGGTCTTGGCTACACCTTC; CDR3aa: CASSLTGGLGYTF
v_gene: TRBV4-1; abundance: NA; d_gene: NA; j_gene: TRBJ2-2; len: 14; CDR3nt: TGCGCCAGCAGCCCGCTCCAGGGGACGGGGGAGCTGTTTTTT; CDR3aa: CASSPLQGTGELFF
v_gene: TRBV10-1; abundance: NA; d_gene: NA; j_gene: TRBJ1-3; len: 11; CDR3nt: TGCGCCACCACGCTCGGGAACACCATATATTTT; CDR3aa: CATTLGNTIYF
v_gene: TRBV5-5; abundance: few; d_gene: NA; j_gene: TRBJ2-5; len: 14; CDR3nt: TGTGCCAGCAGCTTGGACCGATCTGGGCAGACCCAGTACTTC; CDR3aa: CASSLDRSGQTQYF
v_gene: TRBV13; abundance: few; d_gene: NA; j_gene: TRBJ2-1; len: 11; CDR3nt: TGTGCCAGCAGCATAGGGGGGGAGCAGTTCTTC; CDR3aa: CASSIGGEQFF
v_gene: TRBV6-6; abundance: many; d_gene: NA; j_gene: TRBJ2-1; len: 15; CDR3nt: TGTGCCAGCAGTTACTCCTGGGACACGTACAATGAGCAGTTCTTC; CDR3aa: CASSYSWDTYNEQFF
v_gene: TRBV5-1; abundance: many; d_gene: NA; j_gene: TRBJ2-2; len: 13; CDR3nt: TGCGCCAGCACCCCGTATAGCGCCGGGGAGCTGTTTTTT; CDR3aa: CASTPYSAGELFF
v_gene: TRBV13; abundance: many; d_gene: NA; j_gene: TRBJ2-1; len: 14; CDR3nt: TGTGCCAGCAGGTTGGGGGGTAGGGGACGTGAGCAGTTCTTC; CDR3aa: CASRLGGRGREQFF
v_gene: TRBV2; abundance: many; d_gene: NA; j_gene: TRBJ2-2; len: 15; CDR3nt: TGTGCCAGCAGTGCCCGGCAGGGGAACACCGGGGAGCTGTTTTTT; CDR3aa: CASSARQGNTGELFF
v_gene: TRBV6-1; abundance: few; d_gene: TRBD1; j_gene: TRBJ2-5; len: 15; CDR3nt: TGTGCCAGCAGCCGGCAGGCAGGGGGCTTAGAGACCCAGTACTTC; CDR3aa: CASSRQAGGLETQYF
v_gene: TRBV13; abundance: few; d_gene: TRBD2; j_gene: TRBJ2-1; len: 19; CDR3nt: TGTGCCAGCAGCTTAGGCCGATCTAGCGGGGGACCCCCTTACAATGAGCAGTTCTTC; CDR3aa: CASSLGRSSGGPPYNEQFF
v_gene: TRBV2; abundance: few; d_gene: TRBD1; j_gene: TRBJ2-2; len: 14; CDR3nt: TGTGCCATCCCAGGGGGCGGTTTCACCGGGGAGCTGTTTTTT; CDR3aa: CAIPGGGFTGELFF
v_gene: TRBV9; abundance: NA; d_gene: NA; j_gene: TRBJ1-2; len: 14; CDR3nt: TGTGCCAGCAGCGTTGCAGGTGCTGGATACGGCTACACCTTC; CDR3aa: CASSVAGAGYGYTF
v_gene: TRBV3-1; abundance: many; d_gene: TRBD1; j_gene: TRBJ1-2; len: 15; CDR3nt: TGTGCCAGCAGCCGAAGCGACAGGGCCAACTATGGCTACACCTTC; CDR3aa: CASSRSDRANYGYTF
v_gene: TRBV20-1; abundance: many; d_gene: NA; j_gene: TRBJ1-5; len: 13; CDR3nt: TGCAGTGCGCCGGGACGGAGAAATCAGCCCCAGCATTTT; CDR3aa: CSAPGRRNQPQHF
v_gene: TRBV5-1; abundance: many; d_gene: NA; j_gene: TRBJ1-6; len: 14; CDR3nt: TGCGCCAGCAGCTCTGGGACGGATGATTCACCCCTCCACTTT; CDR3aa: CASSSGTDDSPLHF
v_gene: TRBV9; abundance: NA; d_gene: NA; j_gene: TRBJ1-6; len: 14; CDR3nt: TGTGCCAGCAGCGACAGCTCCTATAATTCACCCCTCCACTTT; CDR3aa: CASSDSSYNSPLHF
v_gene: TRBV7-9; abundance: many; d_gene: NA; j_gene: TRBJ1-2; len: 15; CDR3nt: TGTGCCAGCAGCCCCGCGCCGAACGTACAATATGGCTACACCTTC; CDR3aa: CASSPAPNVQYGYTF
v_gene: TRBV12-3/TRBV12-4; abundance: many; d_gene: NA; j_gene: TRBJ1-1; len: 17; CDR3nt: TGTGCCAGCAGTTTAGTGGCGGCGCGGGGTGTGGGGACTGAAGCTTTCTTT; CDR3aa: CASSLVAARGVGTEAFF
v_gene: TRBV5-1; abundance: many; d_gene: NA; j_gene: TRBJ2-7; len: 15; CDR3nt: TGCGCCAGCAGCTTGGCCGGGGGGACAACCTACGAGCAGTACTTC; CDR3aa: CASSLAGGTTYEQYF
v_gene: TRBV19; abundance: few; d_gene: NA; j_gene: TRBJ1-5; len: 15; CDR3nt: TGTGCCAGTACTTATACCGCCAGAGAGCATCAGCCCCAGCATTTT; CDR3aa: CASTYTAREHQPQHF
v_gene: TRBV3-1; abundance: many; d_gene: TRBD1; j_gene: TRBJ2-3; len: 14; CDR3nt: TGTGCCAGCAGTCACAGGGGATCCACAGATACGCAGTATTTT; CDR3aa: CASSHRGSTDTQYF
v_gene: TRBV3-1; abundance: many; d_gene: TRBD2; j_gene: TRBJ2-1; len: 15; CDR3nt: TGTGCCAGCAGCCCTTGGGGCGGGGGGGGGAATGAGCAGTTCTTC; CDR3aa: CASSPWGGGGNEQFF
v_gene: TRBV6-1; abundance: many; d_gene: NA; j_gene: TRBJ1-5; len: 15; CDR3nt: TGTGCCAGCAGTGTCACGGGTGCGGGTGGTCAGCCCCAGCATTTT; CDR3aa: CASSVTGAGGQPQHF
v_gene: TRBV10-3; abundance: NA; d_gene: TRBD1; j_gene: TRBJ1-2; len: 14; CDR3nt: TGTGCCATCAGCGACAGGGGAGCTAACTATGGCTACACCTTC; CDR3aa: CAISDRGANYGYTF
v_gene: TRBV29-1; abundance: many; d_gene: NA; j_gene: TRBJ1-1; len: 11; CDR3nt: TGCAGCGTCTCAGCGAACACTGAAGCTTTCTTT; CDR3aa: CSVSANTEAFF
v_gene: TRBV20-1; abundance: few; d_gene: NA; j_gene: TRBJ2-7; len: 15; CDR3nt: TGCAGTGCTAGAGATAACCAGGGGCTTGCCTACGAGCAGTACTTC; CDR3aa: CSARDNQGLAYEQYF
v_gene: TRBV19; abundance: few; d_gene: TRBD2; j_gene: TRBJ2-1; len: 14; CDR3nt: TGTGCCAGTAGTATGGGACTAGCTGCGAATGAGCAGTTCTTC; CDR3aa: CASSMGLAANEQFF
v_gene: TRBV7-9; abundance: many; d_gene: NA; j_gene: TRBJ1-1; len: 14; CDR3nt: TGTGCCAGCAACGATCAAGACAAGAACACTGAAGCTTTCTTT; CDR3aa: CASNDQDKNTEAFF
v_gene: TRBV12-3/TRBV12-4; abundance: many; d_gene: NA; j_gene: TRBJ1-2; len: 13; CDR3nt: TGTGCCAGCAGTTTTGGGGGAGGCTATGGCTACACCTTC; CDR3aa: CASSFGGGYGYTF
v_gene: TRBV9; abundance: NA; d_gene: TRBD2; j_gene: TRBJ2-7; len: 14; CDR3nt: TGTGCCAGCAGCGTAGCGGGAGGGCCTTACGAGCAGTACTTC; CDR3aa: CASSVAGGPYEQYF
v_gene: TRBV18; abundance: NA; d_gene: TRBD2; j_gene: TRBJ2-1; len: 14; CDR3nt: TGTGCCAGCTCCTTTACGTCGGGACTAGAATCTCCGTTCTTC; CDR3aa: CASSFTSGLESPFF
v_gene: TRBV7-9; abundance: few; d_gene: TRBD1; j_gene: TRBJ1-2; len: 14; CDR3nt: TGTGCCAGCAGCTGGGACAGGGCGGGTTATGGCTACACCTTC; CDR3aa: CASSWDRAGYGYTF
v_gene: TRBV20-1; abundance: many; d_gene: NA; j_gene: TRBJ2-5; len: 13; CDR3nt: TGCAGTGTTCAGATAACAGGGTTGGAGACCCAGTACTTC; CDR3aa: CSVQITGLETQYF
v_gene: TRBV11-1; abundance: many; d_gene: TRBD2; j_gene: TRBJ2-1; len: 15; CDR3nt: TGTGCCAGCAGATCCCCGGGACTACAAGGGGATGAGCAGTTCTTC; CDR3aa: CASRSPGLQGDEQFF
v_gene: TRBV6-1; abundance: many; d_gene: NA; j_gene: TRBJ2-7; len: 18; CDR3nt: TGTGCCAGCAGAGTCAGGGCGGGGACCAATTCATTCTCCTACGAGCAGTACTTC; CDR3aa: CASRVRAGTNSFSYEQYF
v_gene: TRBV30; abundance: many; d_gene: NA; j_gene: TRBJ2-4; len: 16; CDR3nt: TGTGCCTGGAGTTTTGGACCTACAGGGAGAGGGGGCATTCAGTACTTC; CDR3aa: CAWSFGPTGRGGIQYF
v_gene: TRBV7-9; abundance: NA; d_gene: NA; j_gene: TRBJ2-7; len: 14; CDR3nt: TGTGCCAGCAGCAGAAGGTCGGAGATTTACGAGCAGTACTTC; CDR3aa: CASSRRSEIYEQYF
v_gene: TRBV5-6; abundance: NA; d_gene: TRBD1; j_gene: TRBJ2-7; len: 18; CDR3nt: TGTGCCAGCAGCTTGGGAGGTCTCGGGACAGGGTACGTGGGCGAGCAGTACTTC; CDR3aa: CASSLGGLGTGYVGEQYF
v_gene: TRBV19; abundance: NA; d_gene: TRBD1; j_gene: TRBJ1-5; len: 15; CDR3nt: TGTGCCAGTATGTGGGGGACAGGGGCCAATCAGCCCCAGCATTTT; CDR3aa: CASMWGTGANQPQHF
v_gene: TRBV6-5; abundance: many; d_gene: NA; j_gene: TRBJ2-7; len: 13; CDR3nt: TGTGCCAGCAGTTATCGATCGGACTACGAGCAGTACTTC; CDR3aa: CASSYRSDYEQYF
v_gene: TRBV30; abundance: few; d_gene: TRBD2; j_gene: TRBJ2-1; len: 16; CDR3nt: TGTGCCTGGAGTAGCCCGGGACTAGCGGAAGTTAATGAGCAGTTCTTC; CDR3aa: CAWSSPGLAEVNEQFF
v_gene: TRBV11-2; abundance: many; d_gene: NA; j_gene: TRBJ2-3; len: 17; CDR3nt: TGTGCCAGCAGCTTAGATCCATCCTTGGCGGGGACAGATACGCAGTATTTT; CDR3aa: CASSLDPSLAGTDTQYF
v_gene: TRBV7-9; abundance: many; d_gene: TRBD2; j_gene: TRBJ2-7; len: 17; CDR3nt: TGTGCCAGCAGCTCCAGCTTGAGGGAGGGGATGGGATACGAGCAGTACTTC; CDR3aa: CASSSSLREGMGYEQYF
v_gene: TRBV20-1; abundance: many; d_gene: NA; j_gene: TRBJ2-1; len: 13; CDR3nt: TGCTCTGCAGAGGGGGAGATGTACAATGAGCAGTTCTTC; CDR3aa: CSAEGEMYNEQFF